This T cell receptor (beta chain) was identified during a study of T cells after yellow fever vaccination. Turning to the study itself: With SMART-Seq v4 Ultra Low Input, the fractions containing low cell numbers were prepared. Study conclusions and caveats: Booster sampling recovered most clones from primary vaccination (96% CD4, 88% CD8).

This clonotype was observed a handful of times. Antigen specificity is unknown. TCRdb re-called the 5' RACE reads through MiXCR, storing one row per CDR3 protein. The sample yields fewer than 450,000 distinct CDR3 sequences, 11% seen once. Sequences were derived from PBMCs, sampled on the day of the first yellow fever vaccination. This clonotype was obtained from a man between 18 and 29 years old who received the YFV17D yellow fever vaccine.

The CDR3 nucleotides read TGTGCCAGCTCTCGGACAGGGGGCGACGAGACCCAGTACTTC. Protein product: CASSRTGGDETQYF. The chain is built from TRBV18 and TRBJ2-5, with 11 positions matching TRBD1. The CDR3 runs to 14 residues. Germline CDR1 is KGHSH and CDR2 is LQKENI. After removal of 6 bases from V and 5 bases from J, the junction contained 5 bases not matched to a gene.